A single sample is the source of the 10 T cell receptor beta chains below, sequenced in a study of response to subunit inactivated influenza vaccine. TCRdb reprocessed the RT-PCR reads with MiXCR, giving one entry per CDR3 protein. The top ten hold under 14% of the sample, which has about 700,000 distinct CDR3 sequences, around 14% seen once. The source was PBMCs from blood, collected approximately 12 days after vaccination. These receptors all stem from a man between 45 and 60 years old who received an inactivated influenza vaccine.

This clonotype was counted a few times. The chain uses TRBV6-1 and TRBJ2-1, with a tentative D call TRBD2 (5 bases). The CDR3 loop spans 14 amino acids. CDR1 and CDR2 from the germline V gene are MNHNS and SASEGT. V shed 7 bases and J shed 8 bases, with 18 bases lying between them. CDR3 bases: TGTGCCAGCACCCCCCCCGGCGGGCCCTATGAGCAGTTCTTC. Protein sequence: CASTPPGGPYEQFF.

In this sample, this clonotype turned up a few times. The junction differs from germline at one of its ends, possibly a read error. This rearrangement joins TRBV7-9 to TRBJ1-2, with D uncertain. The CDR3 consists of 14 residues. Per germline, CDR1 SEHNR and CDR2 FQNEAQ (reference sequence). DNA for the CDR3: TGTGCCAGCAGCTTCACCGTGGACCATGAGGGCTTCTCCTTC. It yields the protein CASSFTVDHEGFSF.

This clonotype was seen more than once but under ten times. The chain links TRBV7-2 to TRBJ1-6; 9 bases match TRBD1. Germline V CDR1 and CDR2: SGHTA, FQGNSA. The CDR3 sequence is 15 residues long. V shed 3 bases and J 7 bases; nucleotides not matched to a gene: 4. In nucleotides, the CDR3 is TGTGCCAGCAGCTTGGCACAGGGGGCAAATTCACCCCTCCACTTT. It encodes CASSLAQGANSPLHF.

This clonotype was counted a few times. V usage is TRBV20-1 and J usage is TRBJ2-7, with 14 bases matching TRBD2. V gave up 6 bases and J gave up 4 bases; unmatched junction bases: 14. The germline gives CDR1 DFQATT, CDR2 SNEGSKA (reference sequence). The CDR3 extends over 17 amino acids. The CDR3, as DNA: TGCAGTGCGGCGGGACCGACTAGCGGGAGGGCCTTATACGAGCAGTACTTC. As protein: CSAAGPTSGRALYEQYF.

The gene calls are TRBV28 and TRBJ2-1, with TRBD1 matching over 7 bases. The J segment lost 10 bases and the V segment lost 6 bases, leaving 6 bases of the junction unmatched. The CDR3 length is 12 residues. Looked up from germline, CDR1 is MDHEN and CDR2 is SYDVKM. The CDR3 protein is CASRYMDREQFF. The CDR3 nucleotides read TGTGCCAGCAGATACATGGACAGGGAGCAGTTCTTC.

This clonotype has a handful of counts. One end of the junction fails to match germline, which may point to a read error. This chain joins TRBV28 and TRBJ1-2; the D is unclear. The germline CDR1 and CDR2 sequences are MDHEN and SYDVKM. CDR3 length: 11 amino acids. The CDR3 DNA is TGTGCCAGCAGGTTTGCCGGTTGGTCTCACTTC. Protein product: CASRFAGWSHF.

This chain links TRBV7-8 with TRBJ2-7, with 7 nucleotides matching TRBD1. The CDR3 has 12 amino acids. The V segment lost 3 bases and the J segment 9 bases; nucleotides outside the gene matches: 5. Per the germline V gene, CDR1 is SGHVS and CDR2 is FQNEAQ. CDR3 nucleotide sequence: TGTGCCAGCAGCTTTGACAGGGCCGTGCAGTACTTC. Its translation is CASSFDRAVQYF.

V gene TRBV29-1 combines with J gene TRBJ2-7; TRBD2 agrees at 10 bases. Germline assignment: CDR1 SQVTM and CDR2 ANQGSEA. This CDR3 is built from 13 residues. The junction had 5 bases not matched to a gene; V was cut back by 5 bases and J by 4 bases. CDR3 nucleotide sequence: TGCAGCGTTAGCGGGAGGGCAGTTTACGAGCAGTACTTC. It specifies CSVSGRAVYEQYF.

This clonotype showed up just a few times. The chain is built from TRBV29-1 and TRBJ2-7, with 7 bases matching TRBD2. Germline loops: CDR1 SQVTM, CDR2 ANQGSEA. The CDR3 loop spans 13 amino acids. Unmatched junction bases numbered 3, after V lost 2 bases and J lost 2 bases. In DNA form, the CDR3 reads TGCAGCGTTGAAACGGGAGGACCCTACGAGCAGTACTTC. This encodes CSVETGGPYEQYF.

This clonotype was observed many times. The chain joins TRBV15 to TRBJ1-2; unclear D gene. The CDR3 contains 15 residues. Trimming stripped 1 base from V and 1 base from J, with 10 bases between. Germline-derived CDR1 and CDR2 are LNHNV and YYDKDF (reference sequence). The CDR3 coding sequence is TGTGCCACCAGCAGAGCGTACACCCTTAACTATGGCTACACCTTC. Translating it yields CATSRAYTLNYGYTF.